These 7 T cell receptor beta chains originate from one sample sequenced in a study of T-cell memory formation after mild COVID-19. In TCRdb, the 5' RACE reads were re-called with MiXCR into one record per CDR3 protein. The sample holds approximately 300,000 distinct CDR3 sequences, approximately 19% seen once. Material for sequencing was PBMCs or a T cell subset sorted from them (not recorded which). These receptors came from a man aged 18 to 30 who had mild COVID-19 (a few samples of this study predate the infection). Cell type and time point are not known.

This chain links TRBV4-2 with TRBJ2-7, with TRBD2 identical over 9 bases. J gave up 0 bases and V 5 bases, and 5 bases lay outside the gene matches. Germline CDR1 LGHNA, CDR2 YNFKEQ. The CDR3 extends over 15 amino acids. In DNA, the CDR3 is TGTGCCAGCAGCGTTAGCGGGGGCAGCTCCTACGAGCAGTACGTC. Its protein is CASSVSGGSSYEQYV.

The J gene is TRBJ1-1, the V gene TRBV7-9; D is possibly TRBD1 (5 bases). There are 13 residues in the CDR3. V lost 6 bases to trimming and J lost 3 bases, with 11 bases between them. Per the germline V gene, CDR1 is SEHNR and CDR2 is FQNEAQ (reference sequence). The CDR3 nucleotides are TGTGCCAGCAGTTTCCCGGGGGACACTGAAGCTTTCTTT. Protein product: CASSFPGDTEAFF.

In its sample, this clonotype was seen once. The rearrangement links TRBV19 to TRBJ2-2, with TRBD1 identical over 8 bases. CDR1 and CDR2 (germline): LNHDA, SQIVND (reference sequence). The CDR3 is 13 amino acids. J gave up 5 bases and V 7 bases, and 3 bases lay outside the gene matches. The CDR3 region is CASMTGETGELFF. The CDR3 DNA is TGTGCCAGTATGACAGGGGAAACCGGGGAGCTGTTTTTT.

This clonotype occurred a few times. The chain carries TRBV7-2 and TRBJ1-1; D gene uncertain. Per germline, CDR1 SGHTA and CDR2 FQGNSA. The length of the CDR3 is 14 residues. V lost 0 bases to trimming and J lost 4 bases, with 9 bases between them. CDR3: CASSLAGSGTEAFF. The CDR3 bases are TGTGCCAGCAGCTTAGCAGGGTCGGGCACTGAAGCTTTCTTT.

In this sample, this clonotype turned up many times. This chain connects TRBV20-1 to TRBJ1-5; possible D gene TRBD1, 5 bases. This CDR3 contains 13 residues. The germline V gene has CDR1 DFQATT and CDR2 SNEGSKA (reference sequence). V lost 4 bases, J lost 1 base, and 8 bases lay in between. This CDR3 is CSAIGASNQPQHF. The CDR3 DNA reads TGCAGTGCTATTGGGGCGAGCAATCAGCCCCAGCATTTT.

This rearrangement joins TRBV5-1 to TRBJ1-2, with 7 bases lining up with TRBD1. The J segment lost 6 bases and the V segment lost 4 bases, leaving 9 bases of the junction unmatched. The germline V gene encodes CDR1 SGHRS and CDR2 YFSETQ. CDR3 length: 14 amino acids. The CDR3 DNA follows: TGCGCCAGCAGCCGAGGACAGGTGGAAGATGGCTACACCTTC. This sequence encodes CASSRGQVEDGYTF.

V is TRBV7-6 and J is TRBJ1-1; 8 bases match TRBD1. This CDR3 is built from 16 residues. Germline V gives CDR1 SGHVS, CDR2 FNYEAQ. V was pared by 5 bases and J by 1 base, with 9 bases of the junction left unmatched. CDR3 region: CASSPRQGSTNTEAFF. The CDR3, as DNA: TGTGCCAGCAGCCCAAGACAGGGGTCAACGAACACTGAAGCTTTCTTT.